This TCR beta chain originates from a study of beta chain features in type 1 diabetes. Overall study findings and caveats: Significant though moderate, a shortening of TCRB CDR3s appeared in all four CD4+ subsets of Type 1 diabetes patients. Lower insertion and higher deletion counts appeared at VDJ junctions in type 1 diabetes patients. No resolution was reached here on whether HLA type influences TCRB rearrangement.

Germline assignment: CDR1 SGHTA and CDR2 FQGNSA. The CDR3 contains 12 residues. V lost 3 bases and J 5 bases, leaving 4 bases between the germline ends. Blood was drawn once from each donor into heparinised tubes. The draws averaged approximately 110 mL. Sequencing targeted expressed TCRB transcripts, as all isolated RNA had been reverse transcribed. Approximately 3.7 million reads per sample on average were obtained from naive, central memory and regulatory T cell samples. Profiled with immunoSEQ multiplex PCR; TCRdb holds only in-frame clones, not every one. The table lists approximately 170,000 clones, around 7.8% of them singletons. This clone was picked up a small number of times. Its antigen is not known. Other DNA sequences in this sample translate to the same CDR3.

The sample comprised central memory CD4+ T cells from blood. The sequence was collected from a woman aged 40 to 50 with type 1 diabetes. This chain connects TRBV7-2 to TRBJ1-4; no definite D call. CDR3 coding DNA: TGTGCCAGCAGCTTCTCGAATGAAAAACTGTTTTTT. Translated: CASSFSNEKLFF.